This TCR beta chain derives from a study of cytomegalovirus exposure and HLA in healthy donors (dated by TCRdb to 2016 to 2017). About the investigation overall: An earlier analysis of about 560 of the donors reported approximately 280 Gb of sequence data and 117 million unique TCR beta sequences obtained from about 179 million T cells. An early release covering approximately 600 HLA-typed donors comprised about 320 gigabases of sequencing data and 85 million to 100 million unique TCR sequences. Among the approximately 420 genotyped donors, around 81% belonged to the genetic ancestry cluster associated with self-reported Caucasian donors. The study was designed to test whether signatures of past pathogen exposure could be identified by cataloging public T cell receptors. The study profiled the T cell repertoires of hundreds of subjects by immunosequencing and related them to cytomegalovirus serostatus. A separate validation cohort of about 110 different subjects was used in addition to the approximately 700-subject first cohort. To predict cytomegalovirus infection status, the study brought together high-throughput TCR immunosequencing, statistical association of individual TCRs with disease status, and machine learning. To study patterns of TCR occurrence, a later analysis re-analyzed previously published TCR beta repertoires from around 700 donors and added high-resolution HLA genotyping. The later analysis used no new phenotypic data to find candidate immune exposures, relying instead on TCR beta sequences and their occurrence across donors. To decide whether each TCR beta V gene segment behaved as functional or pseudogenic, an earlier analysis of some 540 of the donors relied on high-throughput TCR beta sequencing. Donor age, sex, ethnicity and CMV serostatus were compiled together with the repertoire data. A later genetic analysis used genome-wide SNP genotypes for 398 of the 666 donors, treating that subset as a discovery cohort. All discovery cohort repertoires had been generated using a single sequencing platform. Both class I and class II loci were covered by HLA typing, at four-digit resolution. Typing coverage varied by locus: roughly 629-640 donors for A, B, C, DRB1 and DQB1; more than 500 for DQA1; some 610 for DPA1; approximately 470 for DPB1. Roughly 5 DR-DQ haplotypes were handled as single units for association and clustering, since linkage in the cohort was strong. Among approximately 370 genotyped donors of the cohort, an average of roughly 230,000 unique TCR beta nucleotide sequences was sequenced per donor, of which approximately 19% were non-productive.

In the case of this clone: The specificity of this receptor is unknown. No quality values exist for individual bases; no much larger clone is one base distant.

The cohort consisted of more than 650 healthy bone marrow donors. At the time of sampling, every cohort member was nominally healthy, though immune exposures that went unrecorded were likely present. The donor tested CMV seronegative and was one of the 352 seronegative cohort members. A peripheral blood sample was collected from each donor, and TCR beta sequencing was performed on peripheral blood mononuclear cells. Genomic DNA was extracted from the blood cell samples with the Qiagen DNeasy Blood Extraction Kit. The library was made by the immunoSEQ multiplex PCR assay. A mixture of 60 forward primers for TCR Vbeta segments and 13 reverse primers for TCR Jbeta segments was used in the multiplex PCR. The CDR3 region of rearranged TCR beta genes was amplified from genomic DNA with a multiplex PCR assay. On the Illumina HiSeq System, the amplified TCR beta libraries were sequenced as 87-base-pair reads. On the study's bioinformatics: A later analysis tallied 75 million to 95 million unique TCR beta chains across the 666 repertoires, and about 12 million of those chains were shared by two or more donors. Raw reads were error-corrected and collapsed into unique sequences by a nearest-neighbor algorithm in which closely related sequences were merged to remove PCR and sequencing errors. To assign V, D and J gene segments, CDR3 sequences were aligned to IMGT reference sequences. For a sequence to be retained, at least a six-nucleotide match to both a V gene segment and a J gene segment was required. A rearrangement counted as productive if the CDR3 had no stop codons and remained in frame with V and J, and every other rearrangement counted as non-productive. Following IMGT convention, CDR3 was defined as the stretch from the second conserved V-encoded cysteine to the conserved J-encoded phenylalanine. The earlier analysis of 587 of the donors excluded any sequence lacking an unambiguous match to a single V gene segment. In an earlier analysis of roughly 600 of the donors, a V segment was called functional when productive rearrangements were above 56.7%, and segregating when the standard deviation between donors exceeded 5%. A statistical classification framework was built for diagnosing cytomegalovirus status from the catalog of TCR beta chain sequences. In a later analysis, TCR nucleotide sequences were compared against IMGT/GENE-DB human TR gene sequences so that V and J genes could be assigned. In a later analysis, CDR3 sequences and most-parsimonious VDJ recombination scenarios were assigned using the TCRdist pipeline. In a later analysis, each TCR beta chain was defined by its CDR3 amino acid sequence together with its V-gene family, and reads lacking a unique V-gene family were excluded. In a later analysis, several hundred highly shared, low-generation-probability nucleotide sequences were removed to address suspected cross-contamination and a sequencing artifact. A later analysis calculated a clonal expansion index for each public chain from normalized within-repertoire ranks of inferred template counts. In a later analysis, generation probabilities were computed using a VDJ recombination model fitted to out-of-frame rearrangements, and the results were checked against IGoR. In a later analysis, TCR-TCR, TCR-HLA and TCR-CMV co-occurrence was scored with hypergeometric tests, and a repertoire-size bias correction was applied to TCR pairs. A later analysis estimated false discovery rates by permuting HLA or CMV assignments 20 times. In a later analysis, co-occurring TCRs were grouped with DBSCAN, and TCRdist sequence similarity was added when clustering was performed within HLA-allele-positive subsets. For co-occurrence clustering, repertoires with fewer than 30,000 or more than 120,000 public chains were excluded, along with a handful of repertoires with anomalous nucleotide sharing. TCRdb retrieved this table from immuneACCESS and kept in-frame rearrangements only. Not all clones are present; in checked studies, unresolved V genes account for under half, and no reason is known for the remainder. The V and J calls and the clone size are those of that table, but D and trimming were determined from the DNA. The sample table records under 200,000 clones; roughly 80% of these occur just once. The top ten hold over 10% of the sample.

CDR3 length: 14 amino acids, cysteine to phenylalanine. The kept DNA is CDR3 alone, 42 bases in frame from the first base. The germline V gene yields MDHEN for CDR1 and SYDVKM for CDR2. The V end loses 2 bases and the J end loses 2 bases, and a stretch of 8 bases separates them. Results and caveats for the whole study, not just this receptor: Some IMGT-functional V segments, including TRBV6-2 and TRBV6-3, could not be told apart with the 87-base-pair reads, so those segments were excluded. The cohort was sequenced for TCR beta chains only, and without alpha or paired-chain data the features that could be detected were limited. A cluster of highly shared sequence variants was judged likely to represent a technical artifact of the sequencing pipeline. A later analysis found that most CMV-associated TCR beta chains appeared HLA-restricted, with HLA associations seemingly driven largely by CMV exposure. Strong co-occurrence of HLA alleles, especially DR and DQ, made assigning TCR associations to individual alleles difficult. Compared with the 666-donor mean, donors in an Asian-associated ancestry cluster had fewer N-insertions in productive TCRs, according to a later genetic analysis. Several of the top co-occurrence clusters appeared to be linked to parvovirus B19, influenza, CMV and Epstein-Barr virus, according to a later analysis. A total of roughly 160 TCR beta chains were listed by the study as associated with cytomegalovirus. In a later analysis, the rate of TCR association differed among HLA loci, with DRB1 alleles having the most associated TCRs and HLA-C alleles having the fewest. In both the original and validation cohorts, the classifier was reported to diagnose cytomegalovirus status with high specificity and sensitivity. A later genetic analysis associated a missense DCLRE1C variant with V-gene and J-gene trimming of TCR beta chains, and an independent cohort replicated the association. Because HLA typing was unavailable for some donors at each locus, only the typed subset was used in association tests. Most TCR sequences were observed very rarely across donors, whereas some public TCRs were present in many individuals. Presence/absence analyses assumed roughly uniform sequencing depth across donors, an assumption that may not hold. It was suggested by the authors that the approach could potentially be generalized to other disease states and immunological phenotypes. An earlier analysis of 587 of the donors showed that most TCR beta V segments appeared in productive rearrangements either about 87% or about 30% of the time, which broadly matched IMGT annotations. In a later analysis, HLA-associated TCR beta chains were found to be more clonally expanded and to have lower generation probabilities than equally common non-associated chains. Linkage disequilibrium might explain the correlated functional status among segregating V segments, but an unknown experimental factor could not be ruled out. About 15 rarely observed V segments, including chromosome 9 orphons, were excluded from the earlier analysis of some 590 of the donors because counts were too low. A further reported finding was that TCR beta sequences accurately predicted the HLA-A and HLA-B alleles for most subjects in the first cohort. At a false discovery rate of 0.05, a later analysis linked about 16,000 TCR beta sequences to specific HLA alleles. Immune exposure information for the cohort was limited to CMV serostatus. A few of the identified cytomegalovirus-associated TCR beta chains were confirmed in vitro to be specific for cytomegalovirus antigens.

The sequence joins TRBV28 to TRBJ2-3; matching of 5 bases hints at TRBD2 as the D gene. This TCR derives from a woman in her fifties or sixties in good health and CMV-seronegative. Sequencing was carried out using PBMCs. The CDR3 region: CASSLVRATDTQYF. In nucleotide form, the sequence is TGTGCCAGCAGTTTAGTGAGGGCCACAGATACGCAGTATTTT.